This TCR beta chain emerged from a study of CXCR3-negative and CXCR3-positive naive CD8 T cells. The germline CDR1 and CDR2 sequences are SQVTM and ANQGSEA. The CDR3 covers 13 residues. Study findings and constraints: Post-cryopreservation CXCR3 expression was partly diminished, and the bulk of assays employed fresh PBMCs. Naive subsets did not differ in surface CD5, and TRB CDR3 properties served to infer TCR strength. TRB CDR3 hydrophobicity was greater in CXCR3-positive naive cells than in CXCR3-negative naive cells.

With respect to this clonotype: Its specificity is not known.

Via 5' RACE with UMI labels, TRB cDNA libraries were prepared. TCRdb processed the 5' RACE reads again and assigns one entry to each CDR3 protein, with no DNA. This sample contains about 98,000 distinct CDR3 sequences. The specimen sequenced was naive CXCR3+ CD8+ T cells from blood. Described subset: CD45RO-CCR7+CD27+CD95- naive CD8+ T cells expressing CXCR3 (TNR3+). This TCR was recovered from a human donor in good health. Some clones in this sample may be carry-over from other donors' samples. V is TRBV29-1 and J is TRBJ1-1; TCRdb selects TRBD1, and the lack of DNA leaves this call unchecked. The CDR3 is CSVGFGAPPEAFF.